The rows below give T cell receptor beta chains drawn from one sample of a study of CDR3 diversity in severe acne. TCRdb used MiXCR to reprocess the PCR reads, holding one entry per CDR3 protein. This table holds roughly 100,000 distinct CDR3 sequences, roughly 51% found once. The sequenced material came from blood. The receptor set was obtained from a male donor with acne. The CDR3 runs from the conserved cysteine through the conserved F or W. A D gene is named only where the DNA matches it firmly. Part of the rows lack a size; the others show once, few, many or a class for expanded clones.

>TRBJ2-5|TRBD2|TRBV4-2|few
CASSQDQTSGRVAQETQYF
TGTGCCAGCAGCCAAGACCAGACTAGCGGGAGGGTTGCGCAAGAGACCCAGTACTTC
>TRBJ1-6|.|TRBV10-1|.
CASSGDDSLGFSPLHF
TGCGCCAGCAGTGGGGACGACAGTCTCGGATTTTCACCCCTCCACTTT
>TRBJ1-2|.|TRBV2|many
CASTPGTHLPNYGYTF
TGTGCCAGCACGCCGGGGACTCACCTACCTAACTATGGCTACACCTTC
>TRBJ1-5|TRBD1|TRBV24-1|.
CASSWTGGSSNQPQHF
TGTGCCAGCAGTTGGACAGGGGGGTCTAGCAATCAGCCCCAGCATTTT
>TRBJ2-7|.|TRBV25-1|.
CASSDRTVHEQYF
TGTGCCAGCAGTGACCGGACAGTCCACGAGCAGTACTTC
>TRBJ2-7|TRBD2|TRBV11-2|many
CASSLEASGSYEQYF
TGTGCCAGCAGCTTAGAAGCTAGCGGGTCTTACGAGCAGTACTTC
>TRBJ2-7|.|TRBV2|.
CASSELSVFEQYF
TGTGCCAGCAGTGAATTATCTGTCTTCGAGCAGTACTTC
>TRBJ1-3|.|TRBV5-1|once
CASRQGFENTIYF
TGCGCCAGCAGACAGGGTTTTGAAAACACCATATATTTT
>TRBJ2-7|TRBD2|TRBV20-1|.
CSASSGSDEQYF
TGCAGTGCAAGTAGCGGGAGCGACGAGCAGTACTTC
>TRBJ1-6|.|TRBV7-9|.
CASSSRDNNSPLHF
TGTGCCAGCAGCTCCCGGGACAATAATTCACCCCTCCACTTT
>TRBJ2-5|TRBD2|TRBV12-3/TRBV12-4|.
CASSPGGSGSSWETQYF
TGTGCCAGCAGTCCCGGTGGTAGCGGGAGTTCCTGGGAGACCCAGTACTTC
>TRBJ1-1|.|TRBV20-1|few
CSASGQQNTEAFF
TGCAGTGCTAGCGGACAGCAAAACACTGAAGCTTTCTTT
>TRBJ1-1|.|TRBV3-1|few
CASTRTEMNTEAFF
TGTGCCAGCACCAGAACCGAGATGAACACTGAAGCTTTCTTT
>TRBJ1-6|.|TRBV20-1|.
CSARDRGAPNNSPLHF
TGCAGTGCTAGAGATCGGGGGGCGCCCAATAATTCACCCCTCCACTTT
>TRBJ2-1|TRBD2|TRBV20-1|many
CSARVTAGGHYNEQFF
TGCAGTGCTAGAGTGACAGCGGGAGGTCACTACAATGAGCAGTTCTTC
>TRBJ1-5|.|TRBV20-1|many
CSTIRQVSNQPQHF
TGCAGTACGATTCGACAGGTTAGCAATCAGCCCCAGCATTTT
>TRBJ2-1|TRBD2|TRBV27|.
CASSPSGSKNEQFF
TGTGCCAGCAGTCCTAGCGGGAGTAAGAATGAGCAGTTCTTC
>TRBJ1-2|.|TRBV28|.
CASSLPGTLYGYTF
TGTGCCAGCAGTTTACCCGGGACTCTCTATGGCTACACCTTC
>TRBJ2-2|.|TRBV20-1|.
CSAGENYGYTGELFF
TGCAGTGCAGGCGAAAACTATGGCTACACCGGGGAGCTGTTTTTT
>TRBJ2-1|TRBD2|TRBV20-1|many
CSASVLAGVYEQFF
TGCAGTGCTAGTGTACTAGCGGGAGTCTATGAGCAGTTCTTC
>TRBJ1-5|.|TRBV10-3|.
CASSYNWKVEGNQPQHF
TGTGCCAGCAGTTACAATTGGAAGGTCGAGGGCAATCAGCCCCAGCATTTT
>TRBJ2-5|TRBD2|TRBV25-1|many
CASSEPMTSRETQYF
TGTGCCAGCAGTGAACCAATGACTAGCCGGGAGACCCAGTACTTC
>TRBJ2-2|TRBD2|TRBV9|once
CASGEDPPGGGTGELFF
TGTGCCAGCGGCGAAGATCCCCCGGGGGGTGGCACCGGGGAGCTGTTTTTT
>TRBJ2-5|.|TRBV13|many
CASSYLQETQYF
TGTGCCAGCAGCTACCTCCAAGAGACCCAGTACTTC
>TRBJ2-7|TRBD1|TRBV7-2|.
CASSLDRGQYYEQYF
TGTGCCAGCAGCTTAGATAGGGGACAGTACTACGAGCAGTACTTC
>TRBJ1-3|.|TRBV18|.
CASSPSTDSGNTIYF
TGTGCCAGCTCACCTTCGACAGATTCTGGAAACACCATATATTTT
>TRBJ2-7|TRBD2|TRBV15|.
CATSRDGSSGSYEQYF
TGTGCCACCAGCAGAGATGGTTCTAGCGGGAGTTACGAGCAGTACTTC
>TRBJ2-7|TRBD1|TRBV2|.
CAVRQGSYEQYF
TGTGCCGTCCGACAGGGTTCCTACGAGCAGTACTTC
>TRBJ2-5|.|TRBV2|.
CASSPGAGSATGIETQYF
TGTGCCAGCAGCCCGGGGGCAGGGTCCGCCACCGGGATAGAGACCCAGTACTTC
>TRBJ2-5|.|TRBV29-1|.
CSVEDMETQYF
TGCAGCGTTGAAGATATGGAGACCCAGTACTTC
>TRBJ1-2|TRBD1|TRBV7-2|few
CASSRDRGQSGYTF
TGTGCCAGCAGCCGGGACAGGGGGCAAAGTGGCTACACCTTC